What follows are 16 T cell receptor beta chains derived from one specimen sequenced in a study of blood T cell repertoires in COVID-19. Libraries were prepared by immunoSEQ multiplex PCR; TCRdb keeps only in-frame clonotypes and omits some of them. This sample has 380,000 or so clones, with 86% found just once. Sequences were obtained from peripheral blood. The receptors stem from an older woman with COVID-19, enrolled during active disease.

The genes are TRBV6-2 or TRBV6-3 and TRBJ2-7; 9 bases match TRBD1. Germline CDR1 reads MNHEY; CDR2 reads SVGEGT. The V segment lost 6 bases and the J segment 5 bases; nucleotides outside the gene matches: 11. The CDR3 is 15 residues long. CDR3 nucleotide sequence: TGTGCCAGCAGCCAAACAGGGGGCGCTTCCCACGAGCAGTACTTC. Translated, it gives CASSQTGGASHEQYF.

V usage is TRBV30 and J usage is TRBJ1-3, with TRBD1 matching 9 bases. V gave up 3 bases and J gave up 2 bases; unmatched junction bases: 2. CDR3 length: 14 amino acids. Per germline, CDR1 GTSNPN and CDR2 SVGIG (reference sequence). The CDR3 sequence: CAWRRQGAGNTIYF. Written as DNA, the CDR3 is TGTGCCTGGAGGAGACAGGGGGCTGGAAACACCATATATTTT. Full variable domain (remainder filled in from reference TRBV30 and TRBJ1-3): SQTIHQWPATLVQPVGSPLSLECTVEGTSNPNLYWYRQAAGRGLQLLFYSVGIGQISSEVPQNLSASRPQDRQFILSSKKLLLSDSGFYLCAWRRQGAGNTIYFGEGSWLTVV.

The sample holds a few counts of this clone. The CDR3 coding sequence is TGTGCCAGCAGCTTGAGTCTAAACTATGGCTACACCTTC. Translating gives CASSLSLNYGYTF. This chain uses TRBV5-8 with TRBJ1-2; D is unclear. This CDR3 comprises 13 residues. Trimming took off 1 base at V and 2 bases at J, with 6 bases between the two ends. In germline, CDR1 is SGHTS, CDR2 YDEGEE.

This clone was picked up one time. The genes are TRBV18 and TRBJ1-2, with D unresolved. The CDR3 spans 13 residues. Germline values: CDR1 KGHSH, CDR2 LQKENI. Trimming pared 4 bases from V and 1 base from J, leaving 7 bases between. For the CDR3, the DNA is TGTGCCAGCTCACTACAGAATAACTATGGCTACACCTTC. This codes for CASSLQNNYGYTF.

The J gene is TRBJ2-1, the V gene TRBV20-1; TRBD2 matches 13 bases. J was trimmed by 4 bases and V by 3 bases; bases with no gene match: 9. The CDR3 sequence is 17 residues long. Germline CDR1 reads DFQATT; CDR2 reads SNEGSKA (reference sequence). The CDR3 nucleotides are TGCAGTGCTAGTTTACTAGCGGGGGGGCTTTCATACAATGAGCAGTTCTTC. It encodes CSASLLAGGLSYNEQFF.

V is TRBV11-3 and J is TRBJ1-1; D is possibly TRBD1 (5 bases). Trimming stripped 3 bases from V and 0 bases from J, with 17 bases between. The CDR3 has 17 amino acids. Germline CDR1 and CDR2: SGHNT and YENEEA. The CDR3 DNA sequence: TGTGCCAGCAGCTTGAATTTACAGGCCAGTTTGAACACTGAAGCTTTCTTT. This gives the protein CASSLNLQASLNTEAFF.

The gene calls are TRBV7-2 and TRBJ2-7, with TRBD2 identical over 10 bases. The CDR3 sequence is 15 residues long. V was pared by 3 bases and J by 4 bases, with 6 bases of the junction left unmatched. Germline-derived CDR1 and CDR2 are SGHTA and FQGNSA. The CDR3 DNA sequence: TGTGCCAGCAGCTTTGCAGCGGGGGGGCGATACGAGCAGTACTTC. Amino acid sequence: CASSFAAGGRYEQYF.

This clone was seen a single time. This chain joins TRBV6-4 and TRBJ2-1; TRBD2 agrees at 7 bases. Germline V gene data show CDR1 as MRHNA and CDR2 as SNTAGT. Trimming took 2 bases from V and 2 from J; bases not matched to a gene: 12. The CDR3 length is 18 residues. The CDR3 sequence: CASSDTAGTTPPYNEQFF. The CDR3 DNA reads as TGTGCCAGCAGTGACACCGCCGGGACTACCCCCCCCTACAATGAGCAGTTCTTC.

The gene calls are TRBV6-5 and TRBJ1-1, with TRBD1 identical over 7 bases. CDR3 length: 14 residues. The J segment lost 1 base and the V segment lost 2 bases, leaving 1 base of the junction unmatched. Germline-derived CDR1 and CDR2 are MNHEY and SVGAGI. The CDR3 loop reads CASSYGDRNTEAFF. CDR3 DNA sequence: TGTGCCAGCAGTTACGGGGACAGGAACACTGAAGCTTTCTTT.

V gene TRBV15 combines with J gene TRBJ2-3; 10 bases align to TRBD2. The CDR3 spans 17 residues. With V trimmed by 3 bases and J by 1 base, 7 bases remained unmatched. Looked up from germline, CDR1 is LNHNV and CDR2 is YYDKDF (reference sequence). The CDR3: CATSSLGLAGGTDTQYF. DNA of the CDR3: TGTGCCACCAGCAGCCTGGGGCTAGCGGGGGGCACAGATACGCAGTATTTT.

The chain carries TRBV19 and TRBJ1-1; TRBD1 aligns across 8 bases. The V gene end was trimmed by 4 bases and the J gene end by 4 bases; junction bases not matched to a gene: 2. The CDR3 has 13 amino acids. The germline CDR1 and CDR2 sequences are LNHDA and SQIVND (reference sequence). The CDR3 DNA sequence: TGTGCCAGTAGTAGCACAGGGGGCACTGAAGCTTTCTTT. Translated, it gives CASSSTGGTEAFF.

CDR3 sequence (DNA): TGTGCCAGTAGTATAGGGTCGGACAGATGGACCGGGGAGCTGTTTTTT. It specifies CASSIGSDRWTGELFF. The genes are TRBV19 and TRBJ2-2; possible D gene TRBD1, 6 bases. The CDR3 spans 16 residues. The V end was cut by 1 base, the J end by 5 bases, with 14 bases between. The germline V gene encodes CDR1 LNHDA and CDR2 SQIVND (reference sequence).

V is TRBV6-2 or TRBV6-3 and J is TRBJ2-1; D is unclear. The CDR3 loop spans 11 amino acids. Germline V gene lookup returns CDR1 MNHEY and CDR2 SVGEGT. Trimming pared 4 bases from V and 7 bases from J, leaving 5 bases between. DNA of the CDR3: TGTGCCAGCAGTTTAGATAATGAGCAGTTCTTC. Its translation is CASSLDNEQFF.

The sample holds a few counts of this clone. The chain carries TRBV18 and TRBJ1-3; D call uncertain. The V end was cut by 3 bases, the J end by 3 bases, with 15 bases between. This CDR3 contains 16 residues. The germline V gene has CDR1 KGHSH and CDR2 LQKENI. The CDR3 is CASSPAGPVYGNTIYF. Here the CDR3 DNA reads TGTGCCAGCTCACCGGCTGGGCCAGTATATGGAAACACCATATATTTT.

The V and J genes are TRBV7-2 and TRBJ1-1, with a tentative D call TRBD1 (5 bases). The germline gives CDR1 SGHTA, CDR2 FQGNSA. The CDR3 is 17 residues long. V dropped 2 bases and J dropped 4 bases, with 20 bases sitting between them. The CDR3 region is CASSLYGSIGASTEAFF. CDR3 bases: TGTGCCAGCAGCTTATATGGTAGTATAGGGGCGTCCACTGAAGCTTTCTTT.

This chain uses TRBV11-3 with TRBJ2-2; 9 nucleotides agree with TRBD1. Germline values: CDR1 SGHNT, CDR2 YENEEA. This CDR3 region has 15 residues. Trimming removed 5 bases from V and 3 bases from J; junction bases left unmatched: 4. The CDR3 protein is CASSLGQGYTGELFF. The CDR3 DNA is TGTGCCAGCAGCCTTGGACAGGGGTACACCGGGGAGCTGTTTTTT.